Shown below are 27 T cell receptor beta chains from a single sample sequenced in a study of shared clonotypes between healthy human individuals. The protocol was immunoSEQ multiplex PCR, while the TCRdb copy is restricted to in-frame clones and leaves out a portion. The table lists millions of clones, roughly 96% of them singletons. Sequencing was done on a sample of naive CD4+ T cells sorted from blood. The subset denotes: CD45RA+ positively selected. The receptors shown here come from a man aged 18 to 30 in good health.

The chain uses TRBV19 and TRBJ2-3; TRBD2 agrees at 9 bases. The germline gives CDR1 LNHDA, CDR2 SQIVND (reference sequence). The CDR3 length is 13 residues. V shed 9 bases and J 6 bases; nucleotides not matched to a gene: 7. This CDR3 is CASSAGGKDTQYF. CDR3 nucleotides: TGTGCCAGCTCAGCGGGAGGAAAGGATACGCAGTATTTT.

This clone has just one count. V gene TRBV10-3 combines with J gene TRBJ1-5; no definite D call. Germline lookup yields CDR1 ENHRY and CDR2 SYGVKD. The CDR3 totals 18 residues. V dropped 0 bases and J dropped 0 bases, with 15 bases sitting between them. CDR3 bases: TGTGCCATCAGTGAGTCAGAACAGAGTCTCTATAGCAATCAGCCCCAGCATTTT. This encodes CAISESEQSLYSNQPQHF.

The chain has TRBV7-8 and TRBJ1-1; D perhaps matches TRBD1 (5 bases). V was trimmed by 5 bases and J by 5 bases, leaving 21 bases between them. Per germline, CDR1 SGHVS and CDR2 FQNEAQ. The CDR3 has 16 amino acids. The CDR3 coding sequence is TGTGCCAGCAGCCGAATGTCTACAGGAGCGGGGACTGAAGCTTTCTTT. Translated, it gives CASSRMSTGAGTEAFF.

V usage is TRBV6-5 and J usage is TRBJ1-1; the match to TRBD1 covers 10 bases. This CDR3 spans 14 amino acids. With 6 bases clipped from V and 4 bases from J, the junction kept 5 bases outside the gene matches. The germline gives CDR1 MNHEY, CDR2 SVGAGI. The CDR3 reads CASRGTGEGTEAFF. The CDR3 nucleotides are TGTGCCAGCAGGGGGACAGGGGAAGGCACTGAAGCTTTCTTT.

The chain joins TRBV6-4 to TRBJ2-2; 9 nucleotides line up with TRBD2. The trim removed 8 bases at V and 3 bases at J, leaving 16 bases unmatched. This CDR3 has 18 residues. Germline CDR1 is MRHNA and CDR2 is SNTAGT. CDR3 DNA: TGTGCCAGCTCCCACCTAACTCCACTAGCGGGCCACACCGGGGAGCTGTTTTTT. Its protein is CASSHLTPLAGHTGELFF.

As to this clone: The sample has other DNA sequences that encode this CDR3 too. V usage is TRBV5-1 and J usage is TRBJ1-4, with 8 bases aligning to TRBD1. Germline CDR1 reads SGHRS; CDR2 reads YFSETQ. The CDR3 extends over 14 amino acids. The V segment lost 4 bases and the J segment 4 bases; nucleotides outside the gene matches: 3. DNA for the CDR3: TGCGCCAGCAGCGCCACAGGGGGTAATGAAAAACTGTTTTTT. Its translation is CASSATGGNEKLFF.

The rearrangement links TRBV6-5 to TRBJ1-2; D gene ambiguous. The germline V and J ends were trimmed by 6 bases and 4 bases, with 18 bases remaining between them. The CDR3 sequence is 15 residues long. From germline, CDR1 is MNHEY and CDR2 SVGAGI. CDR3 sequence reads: CASRVDILGGYGYTF. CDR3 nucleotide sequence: TGTGCCAGCAGAGTCGACATTCTCGGAGGCTATGGCTACACCTTC.

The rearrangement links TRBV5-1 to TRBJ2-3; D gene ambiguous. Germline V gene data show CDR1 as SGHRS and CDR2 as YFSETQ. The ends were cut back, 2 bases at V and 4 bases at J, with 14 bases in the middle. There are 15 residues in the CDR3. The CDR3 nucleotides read TGCGCCAGCAGCTTACAAACCCCACAGTCAGATACGCAGTATTTT. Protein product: CASSLQTPQSDTQYF.

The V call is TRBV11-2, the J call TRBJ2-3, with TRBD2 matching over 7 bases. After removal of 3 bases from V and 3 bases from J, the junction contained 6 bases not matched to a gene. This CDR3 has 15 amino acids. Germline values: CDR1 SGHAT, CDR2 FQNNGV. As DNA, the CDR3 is TGTGCCAGCAGCTTGCCTTGGGAGGGGACAGATACGCAGTATTTT. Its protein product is CASSLPWEGTDTQYF. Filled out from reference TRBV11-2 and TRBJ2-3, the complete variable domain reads EAGVAQSPRYKIIEKRQSVAFWCNPISGHATLYWYQQILGQGPKLLIQFQNNGVVDDSQLPKDRFSAERLKGVDSTLKIQPAKLEDSAVYLCASSLPWEGTDTQYFGPGTRLTVL.

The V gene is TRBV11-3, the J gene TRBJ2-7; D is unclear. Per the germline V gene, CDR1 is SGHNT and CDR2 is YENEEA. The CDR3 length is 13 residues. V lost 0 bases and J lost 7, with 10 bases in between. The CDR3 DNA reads TGTGCCAGCAGCTTAGACCGGCAAGGGGAGCAGTACTTC. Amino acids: CASSLDRQGEQYF.

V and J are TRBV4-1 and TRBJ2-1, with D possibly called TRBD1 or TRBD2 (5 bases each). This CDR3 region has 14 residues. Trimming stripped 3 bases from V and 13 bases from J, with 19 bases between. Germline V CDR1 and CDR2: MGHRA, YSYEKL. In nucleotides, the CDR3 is TGCGCCAGCAGCCAGCCTTCCCTCGGGGCTGTACAGTTCTTC. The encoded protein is CASSQPSLGAVQFF.

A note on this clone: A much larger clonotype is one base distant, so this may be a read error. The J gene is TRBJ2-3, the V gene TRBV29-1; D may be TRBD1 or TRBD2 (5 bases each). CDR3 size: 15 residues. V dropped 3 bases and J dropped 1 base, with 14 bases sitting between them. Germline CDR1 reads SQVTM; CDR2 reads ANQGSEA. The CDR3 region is CSVDRGETGTDTQYF. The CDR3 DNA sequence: TGCAGCGTTGATCGAGGGGAGACTGGCACAGATACGCAGTATTTT.

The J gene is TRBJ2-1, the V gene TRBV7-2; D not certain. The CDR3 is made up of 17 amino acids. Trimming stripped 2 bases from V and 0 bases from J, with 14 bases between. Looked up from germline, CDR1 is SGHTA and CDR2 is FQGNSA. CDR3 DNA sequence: TGTGCCAGCAGCTTAACTTCAACGAGGAGCTCCTACAATGAGCAGTTCTTC. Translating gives CASSLTSTRSSYNEQFF.

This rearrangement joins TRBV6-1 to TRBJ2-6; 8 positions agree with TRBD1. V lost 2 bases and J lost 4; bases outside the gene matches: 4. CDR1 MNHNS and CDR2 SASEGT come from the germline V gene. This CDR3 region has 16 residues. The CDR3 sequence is CASSELTGVGANVLTF. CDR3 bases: TGTGCCAGCAGTGAACTGACAGGGGTCGGGGCCAACGTCCTGACTTTC.

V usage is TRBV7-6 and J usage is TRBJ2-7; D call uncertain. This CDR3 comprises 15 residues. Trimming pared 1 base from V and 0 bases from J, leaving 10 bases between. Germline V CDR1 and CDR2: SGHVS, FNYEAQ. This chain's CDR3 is CASSLGLGSSYEQYF. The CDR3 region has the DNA TGTGCCAGCAGCTTAGGTTTGGGGTCCTCCTACGAGCAGTACTTC. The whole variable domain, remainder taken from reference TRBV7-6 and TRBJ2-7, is GAGVSQSPRYKVTKRGQDVALRCDPISGHVSLYWYRQALGQGPEFLTYFNYEAQQDKSGLPNDRFSAERPEGSISTLTIQRTEQRDSAMYRCASSLGLGSSYEQYFGPGTRLTVT.

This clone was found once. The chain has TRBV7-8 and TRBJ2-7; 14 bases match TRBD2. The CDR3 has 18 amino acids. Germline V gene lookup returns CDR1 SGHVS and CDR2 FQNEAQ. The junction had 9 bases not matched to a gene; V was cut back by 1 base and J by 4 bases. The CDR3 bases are TGTGCCAGCAGCTTAGGCCCTCCTGGGACTAGCGGGAGTTACGAGCAGTACTTC. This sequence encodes CASSLGPPGTSGSYEQYF.

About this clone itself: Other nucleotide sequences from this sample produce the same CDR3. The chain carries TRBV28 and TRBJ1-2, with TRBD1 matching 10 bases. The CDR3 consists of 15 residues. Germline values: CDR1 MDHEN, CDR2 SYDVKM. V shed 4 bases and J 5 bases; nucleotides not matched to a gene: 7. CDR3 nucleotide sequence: TGTGCCAGCAGTTCCACAGGACAGGGGGGATATGGCTACACCTTC. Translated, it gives CASSSTGQGGYGYTF.

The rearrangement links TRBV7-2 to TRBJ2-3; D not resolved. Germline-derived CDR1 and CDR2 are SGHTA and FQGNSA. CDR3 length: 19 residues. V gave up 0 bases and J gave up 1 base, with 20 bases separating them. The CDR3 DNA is TGTGCCAGCAGCTTAGCGCGACACATCCTATATGATGGCACAGATACGCAGTATTTT. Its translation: CASSLARHILYDGTDTQYF.

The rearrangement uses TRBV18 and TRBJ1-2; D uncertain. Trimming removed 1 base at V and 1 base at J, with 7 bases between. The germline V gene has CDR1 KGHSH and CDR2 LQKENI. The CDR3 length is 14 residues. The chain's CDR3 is CASSPQPGNYGYTF. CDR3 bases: TGTGCCAGCTCACCACAGCCGGGTAACTATGGCTACACCTTC.

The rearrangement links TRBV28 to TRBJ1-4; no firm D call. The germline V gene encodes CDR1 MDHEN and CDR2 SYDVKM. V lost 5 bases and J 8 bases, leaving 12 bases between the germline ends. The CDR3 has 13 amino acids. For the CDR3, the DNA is TGTGCCAGCAGTCAGTCCCCTGGGGAAAAACTGTTTTTT. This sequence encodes CASSQSPGEKLFF.

CDR3 DNA: TGCGCCAGCCGGGGACAGGGGGCTTACGAGCAGTACTTC. Its translation: CASRGQGAYEQYF. The chain employs TRBV5-1 and TRBJ2-7; 12 nucleotides align to TRBD1. The germline gives CDR1 SGHRS, CDR2 YFSETQ. The CDR3 totals 13 residues. V gave up 7 bases and J gave up 4 bases; unmatched junction bases: 3.

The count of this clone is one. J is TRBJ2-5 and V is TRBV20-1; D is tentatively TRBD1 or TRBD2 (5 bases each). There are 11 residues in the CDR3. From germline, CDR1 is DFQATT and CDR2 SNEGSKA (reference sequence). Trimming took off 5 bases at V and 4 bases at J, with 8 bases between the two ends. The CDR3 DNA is TGCAGTGCTGGGACGGTAGAGACCCAGTACTTC. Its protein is CSAGTVETQYF.

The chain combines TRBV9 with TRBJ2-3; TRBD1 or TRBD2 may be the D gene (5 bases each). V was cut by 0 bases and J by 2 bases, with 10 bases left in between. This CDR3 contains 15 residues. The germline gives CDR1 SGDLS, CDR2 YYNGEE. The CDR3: CASSVDPGPTDTQYF. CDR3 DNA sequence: TGTGCCAGCAGCGTAGACCCGGGGCCCACAGATACGCAGTATTTT. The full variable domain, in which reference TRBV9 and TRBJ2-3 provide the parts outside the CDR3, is DSGVTQTPKHLITATGQRVTLRCSPRSGDLSVYWYQQSLDQGLQFLIQYYNGEERAKGNILERFSAQQFPDLHSELNLSSLELGDSALYFCASSVDPGPTDTQYFGPGTRLTVL.

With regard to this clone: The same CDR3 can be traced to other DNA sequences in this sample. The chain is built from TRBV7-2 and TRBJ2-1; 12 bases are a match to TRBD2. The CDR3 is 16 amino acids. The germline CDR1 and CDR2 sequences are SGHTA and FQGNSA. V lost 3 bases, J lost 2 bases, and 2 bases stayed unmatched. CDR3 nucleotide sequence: TGTGCCAGCAGCTTGCTAGCGGGAGGGACCTACAATGAGCAGTTCTTC. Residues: CASSLLAGGTYNEQFF.

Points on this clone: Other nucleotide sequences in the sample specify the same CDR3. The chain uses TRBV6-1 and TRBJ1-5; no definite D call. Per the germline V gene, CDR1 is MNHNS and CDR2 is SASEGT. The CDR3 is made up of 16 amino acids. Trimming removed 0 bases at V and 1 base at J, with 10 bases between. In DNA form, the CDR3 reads TGTGCCAGCAGTGAAGCGCGGGGTGGCAGCAATCAGCCCCAGCATTTT. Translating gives CASSEARGGSNQPQHF.

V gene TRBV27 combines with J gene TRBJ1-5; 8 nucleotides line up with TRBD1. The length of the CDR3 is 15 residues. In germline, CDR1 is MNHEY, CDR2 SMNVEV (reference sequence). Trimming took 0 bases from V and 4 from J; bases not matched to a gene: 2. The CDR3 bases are TGTGCCAGCAGTTTATCGAACAGGGGGAATCAGCCCCAGCATTTT. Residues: CASSLSNRGNQPQHF.

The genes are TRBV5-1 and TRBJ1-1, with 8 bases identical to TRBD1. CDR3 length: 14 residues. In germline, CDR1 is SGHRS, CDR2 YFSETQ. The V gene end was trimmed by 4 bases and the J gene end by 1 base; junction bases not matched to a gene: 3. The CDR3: CASSTDRANTEAFF. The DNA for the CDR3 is TGCGCCAGCAGCACGGACAGGGCGAACACTGAAGCTTTCTTT.